The 11 T cell receptor beta chains in this list originate from one sample, sequenced in a study of cytomegalovirus exposure and HLA in healthy donors listed by TCRdb under 2017. Receptor amplification or capture employed the immunoSEQ multiplex PCR assay. For the multiplex PCR, a mixture combining 60 forward primers for TCR Vbeta segments and 13 reverse primers for TCR Jbeta segments was used. TCRdb stores this immuneACCESS table with in-frame sequences only. Part of the clones is absent; in the studies checked, under half of the shortfall reflects unresolved V genes, and no reason is known for the rest. This sample has roughly 120,000 clones in its table, and about four fifths of those were observed once. Around 3% of the sample rests with the top ten. Sequencing used PBMCs. The receptor source for this set is a woman aged 18-30 years in good health and CMV-seropositive.

The chain couples TRBV6-5 to TRBJ2-7; D possibly corresponds to TRBD2 (5 bases). V was pared by 10 bases and J by 3 bases, with 13 bases between. The CDR3 has 12 amino acids. CDR1 is MNHEY, CDR2 SVGAGI, per germline. CDR3 sequence reads: CATSSTLYEQYF. CDR3 in DNA: TGTGCCACCTCTAGCACCCTCTACGAGCAGTACTTC.

In nucleotides, the CDR3 is TGTGCCAGCCAGGCTGGGACTAGCGGGAGGCGCTACGAGCAGTACTTC. This encodes CASQAGTSGRRYEQYF. The rearrangement joins TRBV7-8 to TRBJ2-7; 15 bases are shared with TRBD2. Germline CDR1 SGHVS, CDR2 FQNEAQ. The V and J ends lost 8 bases and 3 bases, in that order; junction bases with no gene match: 8. The CDR3 consists of 16 residues.

The rearrangement uses TRBV5-1 and TRBJ1-2; D is possibly TRBD1 (6 bases). With 0 bases removed from V and 3 bases from J, the gap between germline ends came to 9 bases. From germline, CDR1 is SGHRS and CDR2 YFSETQ. CDR3 length equals 14 residues. In nucleotides, the CDR3 is TGCGCCAGCAGCTTGGCCGAGGGGGACTATGGCTACACCTTC. Translating it yields CASSLAEGDYGYTF. The complete variable domain, with remaining parts taken from reference TRBV5-1 and TRBJ1-2, reads KAGVTQTPRYLIKTRGQQVTLSCSPISGHRSVSWYQQTPGQGLQFLFEYFSETQRNKGNFPGRFSGRQFSNSRSEMNVSTLELGDSALYLCASSLAEGDYGYTFGSGTRLTVV.

The V and J genes are TRBV30 and TRBJ2-5; D not certain. The CDR3 totals 13 residues. The germline gives CDR1 GTSNPN, CDR2 SVGIG (reference sequence). V was cut by 0 bases and J by 5 bases, with 10 bases left in between. The CDR3 spells CAWSVTYRETQYF. CDR3 nucleotides: TGTGCCTGGAGTGTAACCTACCGGGAGACCCAGTACTTC.

The chain couples TRBV30 to TRBJ1-5; 10 positions match TRBD1. CDR1 GTSNPN and CDR2 SVGIG come from the germline V gene (reference sequence). V trimming: 5 bases; J trimming: 9 bases; junction bases outside the gene matches: 10. The CDR3 has 14 residues. CDR3 nucleotide sequence: TGTGCCTGGCGGATCCGGGACAGGGGTGGGCCCCAGCATTTT. Protein product: CAWRIRDRGGPQHF.

The table lists this clone with a count of one. The genes are TRBV6-5 and TRBJ2-3; 7 bases align to TRBD2. Germline V lookup: CDR1 MNHEY, CDR2 SVGAGI. J lost 7 bases, V lost 7 bases, and 11 bases had no gene match. This CDR3 is built from 14 residues. CDR3 nucleotide sequence: TGTGCCAGCAATGAGCGGGACGCCTCTTATACGCAGTATTTT. This encodes CASNERDASYTQYF.

The rearrangement uses TRBV6-5 and TRBJ2-7; tentatively, D is TRBD2 (6 bases). This CDR3 has 15 residues. V lost 6 bases and J lost 6, with 21 bases in between. Looked up from germline, CDR1 is MNHEY and CDR2 is SVGAGI. The CDR3 is CASSDDMRGEGEQYF. CDR3 nucleotide sequence: TGTGCCAGCAGCGACGACATGCGGGGAGAGGGCGAGCAGTACTTC.

The genes are TRBV7-3 and TRBJ2-5; 12 positions match TRBD2. The germline CDR1 and CDR2 sequences are SGHTA and FQGTGA. J gave up 4 bases and V 2 bases, and 5 bases lay outside the gene matches. CDR3 length: 16 amino acids. The CDR3 DNA follows: TGTGCCAGCAGCTTAGGGCTAGCGGGAGGGGGAGAGACCCAGTACTTC. It specifies CASSLGLAGGGETQYF.

The V gene is TRBV5-6, the J gene TRBJ1-1; D is unresolved. This CDR3 has 14 residues. The V and J ends lost 2 bases and 1 base respectively, with 9 bases between them. CDR1 is SGHDT and CDR2 is YYEEEE in the germline V gene. The CDR3 nucleotides read TGTGCCAGCAGCTTAGACACCAAGAACACTGAAGCTTTCTTT. This sequence encodes CASSLDTKNTEAFF.

For this clone: Germline and junction disagree at one end, which may indicate a read error. The chain combines TRBV6-4 with TRBJ1-1; TRBD1 agrees at 7 bases. There are 17 residues in the CDR3. Germline V CDR1 and CDR2: MRHNA, SNTAGT. The CDR3 sequence is CGSSDLRGPGMNTEAFF. The DNA for the CDR3 is TGTGGCAGCAGTGACCTAAGGGGGCCGGGGATGAACACTGAAGCTTTCTTT.

The chain combines TRBV5-1 with TRBJ1-1; possible D gene TRBD1, 6 bases. Germline V gene lookup returns CDR1 SGHRS and CDR2 YFSETQ. The V end lost 4 bases, the J end lost 0 bases, and 13 bases lay between the germline ends. This CDR3 has 15 amino acids. CDR3 sequence reads: CASSTGNGMNTEAFF. The CDR3 coding sequence is TGCGCCAGCAGCACAGGGAACGGTATGAACACTGAAGCTTTCTTT.